A selection of T cell receptor beta chains follows, all from one sample in a study of beta chain features in type 1 diabetes. Assay used: immunoSEQ multiplex PCR; TCRdb lists only in-frame clones, some missing. The data hold over 200,000 clones, with approximately 11% observed a single time. The sequenced sample consisted of naive CD4+ T cells from blood. Receptor source: a man aged 30 to 39 with type 1 diabetes. The CDR3 runs from the conserved cysteine through the conserved F or W.

v_call	cdr3_aa
TRBV10-3	CAISGGGADTQYF
TRBV5-1	CASSGDRYQPQHF
TRBV27	CASSPLRDFLNEQFF
TRBV9	CASSVQGVNTGELFF
TRBV7-2	CASSLSGTRHNEQFF
TRBV7-8	CASSAAGTGGGYGYTF
TRBV28	CASSLTGRYQPQHF
TRBV7-9	CASSSRQGGSPLHF
TRBV7-2	CASSLDRGTAEAFF
TRBV5-1	CASSWGTSGVTDTQYF
TRBV6-5	CASSYEGEGYTF
TRBV9	CASSKGRGNTEAFF
TRBV25-1	CASSELMNTEAFF
TRBV6-6	CASTAVLAGSGIMNF
TRBV11-2	CASSTYAGRGPYEQYF
TRBV5-1	CASSLGSGGASEQFF
TRBV19	CASSDIQGNGYTF
TRBV7-2	CAIAAASGFYNEQFF
TRBV15	CATSISISNTEAFF
TRBV5-1	CASSLDRETYEQYF
TRBV2	CASSDTVYSNQPQHF
TRBV5-1	CASSLGTGEGIQYF
TRBV7-2	CASSLRTGGVETQYF
TRBV18	CASSPGGPHNQPQHF
TRBV4-1	CASSRQGTGGEEQYF
TRBV7-9	CASSFGQSHGAKNIQYF
TRBV11-2	CASSLASQAGPGEKLFF
TRBV14	CASSQDAGVTDTQYF
TRBV30	CAWSVRGKQYF
TRBV6-5	CASSESGGGTEAFF
TRBV7-9	CASSPSTDTQYF
TRBV5-1	CASSLYRNSPLHF
TRBV18	CASSYLATGQYEQYF
TRBV2	CASCLGSGLSYEQYF
TRBV29-1	CSVAVGANYGYTF
TRBV9	CASSPGQGYSPLHF
TRBV7-9	CASSFPGGHEQFF
TRBV15	CATSRDPRGKDTQYF
TRBV18	CASGKTEYGYTF
TRBV19	CASQGSATNEKLFF
TRBV7-2	CASSLELAGTGELFF
TRBV19	CASSLLAGKTDTQYF
TRBV7-2	CASRSRDSEAFF
TRBV19	CASTPGTENYGYTF
TRBV5-6	CASSFSGGQDYGYTF
TRBV30	CAWSVLNPGYNEQFF